This TCR beta chain was documented in a study of cytomegalovirus exposure and HLA in healthy donors. Researchers ran the PCR with 60 Vbeta and 13 Jbeta primers. TCRdb keeps only in-frame clones here, not all; method: immunoSEQ multiplex PCR. The profile shows over 35,000 clones, roughly 60% of them singletons. The V gene's germline CDR1 is SGDLS and CDR2 YYNGEE. V gave up 2 bases and J gave up 4 bases, with 13 bases separating them. The length of the CDR3 is 14 residues. The receptor was derived from a human donor in good health. V usage is TRBV9 and J usage is TRBJ2-7; D perhaps matches TRBD2 (5 bases). Sequencing was carried out using PBMCs. The CDR3, as DNA: TGTGCCAGCAGCGTCTCCGGGGAAGAGTACGAGCAGTACTTC. Its protein product is CASSVSGEEYEQYF.